This TCR beta chain was recovered during a study of neurological immune-mediated disorders. CDR1 is DFQATT, CDR2 SNEGSKA, per germline (reference sequence). V was pared by 4 bases and J by 2 bases, with 6 bases of the junction left unmatched. CDR3 length: 14 residues. Ten or more counts support this clonotype. With 10-nucleotide random UMIs included, cDNA was synthesized by 5'RACE. In TCRdb, the 5' RACE reads were re-called with MiXCR into one record per CDR3 protein. The sample carries tens of thousands of distinct CDR3 sequences, approximately 5.9% recorded once. This chain links TRBV20-1 with TRBJ2-7, with 9 bases aligning to TRBD1. This clonotype originated in a man aged 18 to 30 in good health. The sample comprised CD8+ T cells from blood. For the CDR3, the DNA is TGCAGTGCTATTCCCCGGGACAGGGCCTACGAGCAGTACTTC. It codes for CSAIPRDRAYEQYF.